Here is one T cell receptor (beta chain) with its context. This sample was taken from a study of blood T cell repertoires in COVID-19. V gave up 0 bases and J gave up 4 bases, with 4 bases separating them. This CDR3 region has 13 residues. In germline, CDR1 is MNHEY, CDR2 SVGAGI. The table came from immunoSEQ multiplex PCR; TCRdb's copy has only in-frame clones and leaves some out. The table includes tens of thousands of clones, roughly four fifths detected once. V gene TRBV6-5 combines with J gene TRBJ1-3; D gene unclear. The origin of this receptor is a man aged 80 or over with acute or convalescent COVID-19. Sequenced sample: peripheral blood. In nucleotides, the CDR3 is TGTGCCAGCAGTTACTCACAGGGAAACACCATATATTTT. Protein product: CASSYSQGNTIYF.